The 9 T cell receptor beta chains presented below share a single source sample, sequenced in a study of blood T cell repertoires in COVID-19. The assay was immunoSEQ multiplex PCR, and TCRdb's table has in-frame clones only and misses some. The sample has about 62,000 clones; 75% to 90% are singletons. The sample consisted of peripheral blood. The origin of the receptors is a woman aged 60-75 years with COVID-19, enrolled during active disease.

The chain links TRBV9 to TRBJ2-5; D might be TRBD2 (6 bases). This CDR3 spans 13 amino acids. Germline V gene data show CDR1 as SGDLS and CDR2 as YYNGEE. V was cut by 0 bases and J by 3 bases, with 6 bases left in between. The CDR3: CASSVGGKETQYF. In DNA, the CDR3 is TGTGCCAGCAGCGTAGGCGGGAAAGAGACCCAGTACTTC.

The gene calls are TRBV9 and TRBJ2-1; 11 nucleotides line up with TRBD2. Germline V gene sequence: CDR1 SGDLS, CDR2 YYNGEE. The CDR3 extends over 16 amino acids. J was trimmed by 8 bases and V by 0 bases; bases with no gene match: 7. The CDR3 nucleotides are TGTGCCAGCAGCGTAGAACTAGCGGGAGCGAGAGATGAGCAGTTCTTC. It codes for CASSVELAGARDEQFF.

The chain combines TRBV28 with TRBJ2-1, with 14 bases lining up with TRBD2. Trimming at V came to 7 bases and at J to 1 base, leaving 12 bases not matched to a gene. This CDR3 spans 19 amino acids. Germline V CDR1 and CDR2: MDHEN, SYDVKM. This chain's CDR3 is CASIPNPGTSGSSYNEQFF. CDR3 bases: TGTGCCAGCATCCCGAACCCCGGGACTAGCGGGAGTTCCTACAATGAGCAGTTCTTC.

The chain couples TRBV2 to TRBJ2-1; 7 bases match TRBD2. Trimming cost V 6 bases and J 8 bases; bases outside gene matches: 7. Germline V lookup: CDR1 SNHLY, CDR2 FYNNEI. This CDR3 contains 13 residues. For the CDR3, the DNA is TGTGCCAGCAGACTAGAGGGGAGGGATGAGCAGTTCTTC. Amino acid sequence: CASRLEGRDEQFF.

The chain uses TRBV19 and TRBJ1-6, with 7 bases aligning to TRBD1. Trimming at V came to 9 bases and at J to 5 bases, leaving 19 bases not matched to a gene. Germline-derived CDR1 and CDR2 are LNHDA and SQIVND (reference sequence). The length of the CDR3 is 18 residues. CDR3 residues: CASRQRQGSRYDNSPLHF. The DNA of the CDR3 is TGTGCCAGCAGACAGCGACAGGGTAGTCGATATGATAATTCACCCCTCCACTTT.

The chain links TRBV6-5 to TRBJ2-3; D is uncertain. The germline V and J ends were trimmed by 6 bases and 6 bases, with 16 bases remaining between them. Germline V gene sequence: CDR1 MNHEY, CDR2 SVGAGI. This CDR3 has 14 amino acids. The CDR3 coding sequence is TGTGCCAGCAGACGAACCTCCCACAAGGATACGCAGTATTTT. It translates to CASRRTSHKDTQYF.

The rearrangement links TRBV6-5 to TRBJ2-3; no firm D call. Germline CDR1 MNHEY, CDR2 SVGAGI. V was trimmed by 3 bases and J by 0 bases, leaving 10 bases between them. The CDR3 has 15 amino acids. Here the CDR3 DNA reads TGTGCCAGCAGTTATCCCATAACTAGCACAGATACGCAGTATTTT. As protein: CASSYPITSTDTQYF.

The V call is TRBV7-3, the J call TRBJ2-2, with 11 bases fitting TRBD2. The trim removed 3 bases at V and 4 bases at J, leaving 1 base unmatched. Looked up from germline, CDR1 is SGHTA and CDR2 is FQGTGA. The CDR3 is made up of 15 amino acids. The CDR3 is CASSLTSGITGELFF. The CDR3 DNA follows: TGTGCCAGCAGCTTGACTAGCGGGATCACCGGGGAGCTGTTTTTT.

The rearrangement joins TRBV7-2 to TRBJ2-5, with 8 bases that match TRBD2. The trim removed 5 bases at V and 9 bases at J, leaving 2 bases unmatched. CDR1 and CDR2 from the germline V gene are SGHTA and FQGNSA. This CDR3 region has 11 residues. The CDR3 region is CASSTGGAQYF. CDR3 DNA: TGTGCCAGCAGCACCGGGGGGGCCCAGTACTTC.